This T cell receptor (beta chain) appears in the sequencing data of a study of technical replicates of blood from a handful of donors. Produced via immunoSEQ multiplex PCR; TCRdb's table is partial and in-frame only. The table has 60,000 to 90,000 clones, just under 97% seen once. The material sequenced was T cells isolated from PBMCs. The TCR comes from a human donor in good health.

CDR3 in DNA: TGTGCCAGCAGGAGGGCGGGGGGTCGTGGGGAAAAACTGTTTTTT. It encodes CASRRAGGRGEKLFF. The V and J genes are TRBV11-2 and TRBJ1-4; a weak D match, TRBD1 (5 bases). This CDR3 spans 15 amino acids. Trimming removed 6 bases at V and 8 bases at J, with 19 bases between. The germline gives CDR1 SGHAT, CDR2 FQNNGV.